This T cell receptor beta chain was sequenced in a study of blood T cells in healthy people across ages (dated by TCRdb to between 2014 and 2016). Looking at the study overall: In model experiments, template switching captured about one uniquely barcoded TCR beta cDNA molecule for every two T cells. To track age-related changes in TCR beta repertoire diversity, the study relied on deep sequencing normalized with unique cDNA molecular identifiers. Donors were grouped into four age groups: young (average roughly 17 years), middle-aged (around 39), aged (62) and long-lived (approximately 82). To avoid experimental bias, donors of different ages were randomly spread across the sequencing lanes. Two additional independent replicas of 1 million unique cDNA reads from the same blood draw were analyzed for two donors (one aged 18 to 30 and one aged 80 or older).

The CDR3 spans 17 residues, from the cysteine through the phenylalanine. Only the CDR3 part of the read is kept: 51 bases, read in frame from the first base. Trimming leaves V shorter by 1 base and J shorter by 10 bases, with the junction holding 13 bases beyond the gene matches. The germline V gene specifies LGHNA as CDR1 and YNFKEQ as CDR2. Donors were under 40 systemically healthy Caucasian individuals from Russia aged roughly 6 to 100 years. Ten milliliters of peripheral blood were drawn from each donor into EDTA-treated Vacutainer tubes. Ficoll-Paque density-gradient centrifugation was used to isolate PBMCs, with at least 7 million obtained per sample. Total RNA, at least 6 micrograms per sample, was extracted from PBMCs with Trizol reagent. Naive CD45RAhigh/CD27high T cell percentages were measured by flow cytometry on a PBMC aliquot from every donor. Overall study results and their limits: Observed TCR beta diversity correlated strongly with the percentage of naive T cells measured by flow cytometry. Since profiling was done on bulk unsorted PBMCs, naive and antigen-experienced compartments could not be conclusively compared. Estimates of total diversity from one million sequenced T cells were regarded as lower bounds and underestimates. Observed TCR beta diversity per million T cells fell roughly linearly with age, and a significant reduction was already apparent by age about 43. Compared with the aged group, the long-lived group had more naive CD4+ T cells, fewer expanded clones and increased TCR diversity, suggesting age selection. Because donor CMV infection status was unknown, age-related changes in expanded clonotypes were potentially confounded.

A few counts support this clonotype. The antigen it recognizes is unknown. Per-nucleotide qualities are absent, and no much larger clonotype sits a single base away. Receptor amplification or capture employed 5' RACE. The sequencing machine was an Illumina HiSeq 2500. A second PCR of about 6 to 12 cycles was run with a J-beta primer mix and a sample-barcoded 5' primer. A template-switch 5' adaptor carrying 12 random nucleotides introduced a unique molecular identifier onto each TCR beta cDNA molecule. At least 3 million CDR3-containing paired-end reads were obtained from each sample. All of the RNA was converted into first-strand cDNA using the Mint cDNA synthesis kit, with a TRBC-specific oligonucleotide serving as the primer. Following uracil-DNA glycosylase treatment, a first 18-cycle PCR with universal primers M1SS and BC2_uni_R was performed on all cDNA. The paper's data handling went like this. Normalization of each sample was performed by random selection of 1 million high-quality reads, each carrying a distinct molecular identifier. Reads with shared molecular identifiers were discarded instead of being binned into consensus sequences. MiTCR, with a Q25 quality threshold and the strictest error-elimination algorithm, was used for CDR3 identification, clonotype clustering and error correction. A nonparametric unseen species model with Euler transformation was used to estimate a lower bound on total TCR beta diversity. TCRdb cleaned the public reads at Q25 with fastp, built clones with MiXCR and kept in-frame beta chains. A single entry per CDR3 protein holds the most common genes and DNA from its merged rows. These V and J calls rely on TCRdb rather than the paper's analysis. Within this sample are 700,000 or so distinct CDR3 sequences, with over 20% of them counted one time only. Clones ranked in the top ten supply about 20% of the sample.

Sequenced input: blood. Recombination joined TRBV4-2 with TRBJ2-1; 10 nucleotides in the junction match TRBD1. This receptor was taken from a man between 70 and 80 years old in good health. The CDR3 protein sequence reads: CASSQVLGQGPREEQFF. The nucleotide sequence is TGTGCCAGCAGCCAAGTCCTGGGACAGGGGCCTAGAGAGGAGCAGTTCTTC.